The clone carrying this T cell receptor beta chain turned up a few times. Its target is unknown. These data come from a study of T-cell reconstitution after alpha-beta-depleted transplantation in children. Molecular barcoding with unique molecular identifiers was used for the TCRbeta library. TCRdb redid the calling of the PCR reads with MiXCR, one entry per CDR3 protein. The repertoire includes some 200,000 distinct CDR3 sequences, roughly 7.1% of them detected once, and 5.5% to 6.5% sits in the top ten. Findings and caveats of the study: Newly produced T cells mostly accounted for T-cell counts and diversity one year post-transplant. At day 60, the high TCRbeta diversity found in some patients originated from recipient T cells and thymic progenitors that had survived. After transplant, at about two months, alpha-beta T cells were reportedly derived from several hundred expanded graft clones.

Specimen: PBMCs, collected before TCRalphabeta/CD19-depleted stem cell transplant. The sequence was obtained from a boy aged 2 to 10 with acute lymphoblastic leukemia, due to receive a stem cell transplant.

The CDR3 sequence: CASSLPAVNTEAFF. DNA for the CDR3: TGTGCCAGCAGCTTGCCGGCGGTTAACACTGAAGCTTTCTTT. The J gene is TRBJ1-1, the V gene TRBV5-6, with D unclear. Germline V gene lookup returns CDR1 SGHDT and CDR2 YYEEEE. CDR3 length equals 14 residues. Trimming removed 1 base from V and 2 bases from J, with 9 bases in between.